This TCR beta chain is drawn from a study of T-cell memory formation after mild COVID-19. Findings of the study overall: Of the contracting clones, CD4+ ones lay mainly in CM and EM, and CD8+ ones in EMRA. The finding that pre-infection memory included some responding clones suggested that cross-reactive memory joined.

Looked up from germline, CDR1 is SGHTA and CDR2 is FQGNSA. The V segment lost 5 bases and the J segment 7 bases; nucleotides outside the gene matches: 11. There are 16 residues in the CDR3. This clonotype was observed many times. Its specificity is not known. MiXCR, run by TCRdb on the 5' RACE reads, gives a single entry per CDR3 protein. The sample lists around 430,000 distinct CDR3 sequences; roughly 15% were seen once. The receptor's source is a man aged 18 to 30 who had mild COVID-19 (a few samples of this study predate the infection). Cell type and time point are not known. The material sequenced was PBMCs or a T cell subset sorted from them (not recorded which). The rearrangement uses TRBV7-2 and TRBJ2-3; 11 positions agree with TRBD2. CDR3 residues: CASSPTSGVVLYTQYF. The CDR3 DNA reads TGTGCCAGCAGCCCGACTAGCGGGGTCGTCCTATATACGCAGTATTTT. Full variable domain (rest looked up from reference TRBV7-2 and TRBJ2-3): GAGVSQSPSNKVTEKGKDVELRCDPISGHTALYWYRQSLGQGLEFLIYFQGNSAPDKSGLPSDRFSAERTGGSVSTLTIQRTQQEDSAVYLCASSPTSGVVLYTQYFGPGTRLTVL.